The sequence of this T cell receptor (beta chain) was determined in a study of CD8+ T cells in alopecia areata. General study findings and limits: An increase in clonality over normal scalp was evident in lesional scalp, especially alopecia totalis/universalis.

Extracted from the samples, RNA was reverse transcribed into cDNA to serve as the sequencing template. The table came from immunoSEQ multiplex PCR; TCRdb's copy has only in-frame clones and leaves some out. The repertoire consists of about 23,000 clones, with roughly 50% occurring once and the leading ten covering under 35%. V lost 7 bases and J 0 bases, leaving 13 bases between the germline ends. Germline V gene sequence: CDR1 SGHAT, CDR2 FQNNGV. This CDR3 contains 15 residues. As regards this clone: Its antigen remains unidentified.

V usage is TRBV11-2 and J usage is TRBJ2-1; D gene ambiguous. This TCR was recovered from a human donor with alopecia areata. Specimen: NKG2D-high CD8+ T cells sorted from blood. This chain's CDR3 is CASILTYSSYNEQFF. The CDR3 DNA reads TGTGCCAGCATCCTAACTTACTCCTCCTACAATGAGCAGTTCTTC.